This T cell receptor beta chain appears in the sequencing data of a study of T-cell memory formation after mild COVID-19. On the study more broadly: TCR clusters were mostly confined to one donor each. General study points: Among clones contracting day 15 to 85, CD4/CD8 was balanced, whereas later expanders leaned CD4+. Cross-reactive memory seemingly joined, as some responding clones were found in pre-infection memory.

As to this clonotype: The antigen remains undetermined.

Libraries for TCRalpha and TCRbeta carried sample barcodes and unique molecular identifiers via 5'RACE. TCRdb ran MiXCR on the 5' RACE reads and lists one entry per CDR3 protein. Of about 430,000 distinct CDR3 sequences listed, more than 15% were seen once; the top ten hold 20% to 25%. Trimming cost V 3 bases and J 3 bases, with 14 bases left between them. The CDR3 extends over 15 amino acids. The germline gives CDR1 SGHTA, CDR2 FQGNSA. The chain uses TRBV7-2 and TRBJ1-1; no clear D. The origin of this receptor is a man aged 18-30 years who had mild COVID-19 (a few samples of this study predate the infection). Cell type and time point are not known. Sequenced input: PBMCs or a T cell subset sorted from them (not recorded which). The CDR3 DNA reads as TGTGCCAGCAGCTTTTCGTCGGGAAGTGACACTGAAGCTTTCTTT. This sequence encodes CASSFSSGSDTEAFF.